This T cell receptor beta chain was sequenced in a study of T cells after yellow fever vaccination. Study overall: With SMART-Seq v4 Ultra Low Input, the fractions containing low cell numbers were prepared.

Regarding the study as a whole: It was a small share of clonotypes that appeared in both CD4 and CD8 compartments.

The germline V gene encodes CDR1 LGHNA and CDR2 YSLEER. The junction had 3 bases not matched to a gene; V was cut back by 1 base and J by 0 bases. The CDR3 has 16 amino acids. 5'RACE template switching produced TCR cDNA carrying a universal primer site and UMIs. TCRdb called the 5' RACE reads again in MiXCR, with one record for every CDR3 protein. Of roughly 240,000 distinct CDR3 sequences detected, approximately 6.7% appear once; the ten largest clones hold approximately 0.99%. This clonotype has ten or more counts. Its specificity is unknown. J is TRBJ2-1 and V is TRBV4-3; 7 nucleotides line up with TRBD2. Specimen: CD4+ T cells sorted from PBMCs, collected on the day of the yellow fever booster vaccination. This clonotype was obtained from a man between 25 and 39 years old who received the YFV17D yellow fever vaccine. The CDR3 nucleotides read TGCGCCAGCAGCCAAGCGCTAGCGGCCTCCTACAATGAGCAGTTCTTC. Protein product: CASSQALAASYNEQFF.